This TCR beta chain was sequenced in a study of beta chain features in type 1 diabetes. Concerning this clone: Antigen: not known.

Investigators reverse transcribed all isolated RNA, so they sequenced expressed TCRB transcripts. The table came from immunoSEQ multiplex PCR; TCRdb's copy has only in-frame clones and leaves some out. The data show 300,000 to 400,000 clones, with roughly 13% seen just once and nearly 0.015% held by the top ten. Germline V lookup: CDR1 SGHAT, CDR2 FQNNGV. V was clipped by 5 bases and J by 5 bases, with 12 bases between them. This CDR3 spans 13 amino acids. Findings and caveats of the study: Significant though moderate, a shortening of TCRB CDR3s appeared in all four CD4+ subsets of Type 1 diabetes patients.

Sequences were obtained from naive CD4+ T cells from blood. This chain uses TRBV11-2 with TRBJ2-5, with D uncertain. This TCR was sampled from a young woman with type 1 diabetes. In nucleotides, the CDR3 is TGTGCCAGCAGCCCCCTAGGTCGGGAGACCCAGTACTTC. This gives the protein CASSPLGRETQYF.